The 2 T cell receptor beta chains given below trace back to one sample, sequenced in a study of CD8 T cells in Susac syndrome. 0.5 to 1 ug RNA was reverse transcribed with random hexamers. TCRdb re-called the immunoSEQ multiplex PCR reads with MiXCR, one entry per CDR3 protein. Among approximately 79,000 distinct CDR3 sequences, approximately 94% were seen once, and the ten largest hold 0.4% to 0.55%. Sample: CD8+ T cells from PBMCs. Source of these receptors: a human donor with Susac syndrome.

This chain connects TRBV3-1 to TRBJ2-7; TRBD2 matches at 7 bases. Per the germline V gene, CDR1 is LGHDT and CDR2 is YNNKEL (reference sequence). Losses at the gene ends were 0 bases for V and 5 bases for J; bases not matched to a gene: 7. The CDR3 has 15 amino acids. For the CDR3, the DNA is TGTGCCAGCAGCCAAGAGGGGGGGGTCATCGACGAGCAGTACTTC. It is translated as CASSQEGGVIDEQYF.

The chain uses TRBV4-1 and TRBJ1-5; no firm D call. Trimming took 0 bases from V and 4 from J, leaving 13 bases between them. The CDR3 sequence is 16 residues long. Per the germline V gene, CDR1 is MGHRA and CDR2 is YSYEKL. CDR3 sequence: CASSQEIPPGNQPQHF. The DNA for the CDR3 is TGCGCCAGCAGCCAAGAAATCCCCCCGGGGAATCAGCCCCAGCATTTT.